The T cell receptor beta chain under discussion was sequenced for a study of T-cell memory formation after mild COVID-19. TCRdb re-called the 5' RACE reads with MiXCR, one entry per CDR3 protein. The sample has about 340,000 distinct CDR3 sequences, around 15% seen once. This clonotype appeared a few times. The CDR3 has 16 residues. V trimming: 3 bases; J trimming: 5 bases; junction bases outside the gene matches: 8. Germline V gene data show CDR1 as MGHRA and CDR2 as YSYEKL. Material: PBMCs or a T cell subset sorted from them (not recorded which). The chain has TRBV4-1 and TRBJ2-2, with TRBD2 matching over 8 bases. The origin of this receptor is a man aged 18 to 35 who had mild COVID-19 (a few samples of this study predate the infection). Cell type and time point are not known. CDR3 in DNA: TGCGCCAGCAGCCATCGCCCGGGACTAGTAACCGGGGAGCTGTTTTTT. Protein sequence: CASSHRPGLVTGELFF.